The table lists the clone carrying this T cell receptor (beta chain) with many counts. What it binds is unknown. The entry originates in a study of T cells in Graves' hyperthyroidism and ophthalmopathy. Points from the study as a whole: Researchers report that a 13 V-J model separated ophthalmopathy from stable hyperthyroidism.

Investigators excluded patients with uncontrolled infection, other autoimmune disease, pregnancy or lactation. Amplification of TCR beta CDR3 regions used RNA as the template. Primed by the HTBI set, a first-round RT-PCR was run on the TCR CDR3. TCRdb re-analysed the multiplex PCR reads in MiXCR, keeping a single row per CDR3 protein. The data show tens of thousands of distinct CDR3 sequences, with roughly half seen just once and approximately 30% held by the top ten. The sequenced sample consisted of peripheral blood or thyroid tissue (not recorded which). The receptor was isolated from a man between 18 and 29 years old with Graves' hyperthyroidism.

This chain's CDR3 is CASSSPRAYTEAFF. The CDR3 DNA reads as TGTGCCAGCAGCTCACCTAGAGCGTACACTGAAGCTTTCTTT. The V gene is TRBV5-8, the J gene TRBJ1-1; the D is unclear. Looked up from germline, CDR1 is SGHTS and CDR2 is YDEGEE. V shed 3 bases and J shed 3 bases, with 12 bases lying between them. The CDR3 extends over 14 amino acids.